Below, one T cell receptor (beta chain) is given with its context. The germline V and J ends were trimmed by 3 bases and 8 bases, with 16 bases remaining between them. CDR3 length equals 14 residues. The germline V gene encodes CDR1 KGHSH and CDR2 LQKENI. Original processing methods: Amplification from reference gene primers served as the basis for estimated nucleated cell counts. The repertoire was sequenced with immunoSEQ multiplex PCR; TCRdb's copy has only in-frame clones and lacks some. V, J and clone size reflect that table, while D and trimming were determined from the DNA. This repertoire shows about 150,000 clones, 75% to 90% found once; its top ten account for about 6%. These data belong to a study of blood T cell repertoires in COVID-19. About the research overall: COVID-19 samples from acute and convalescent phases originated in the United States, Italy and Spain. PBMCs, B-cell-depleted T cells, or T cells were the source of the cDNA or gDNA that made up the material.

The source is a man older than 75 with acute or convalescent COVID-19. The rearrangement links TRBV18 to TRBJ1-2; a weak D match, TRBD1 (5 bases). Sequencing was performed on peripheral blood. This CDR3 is CASSPSGWGDGYTF. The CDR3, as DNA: TGTGCCAGCTCACCGTCTGGTTGGGGCGACGGCTACACCTTC.